This T cell receptor beta chain was sequenced during a study of cytomegalovirus exposure and HLA in healthy donors. The PCR made use of 60 Vbeta and 13 Jbeta primers. Assay used: immunoSEQ multiplex PCR; TCRdb lists only in-frame clones, some missing. Altogether 130,000 to 150,000 clones are present, about four fifths being singletons, with the ten largest covering around 2%. Study-wide findings and caveats: Information on immune exposure was restricted to one variable (CMV serostatus). Rare sequences made up most TCRs, while some public TCRs were found in many donors.

Trimming took 3 bases from V and 6 from J, leaving 15 bases between them. Germline loops: CDR1 SGHRS, CDR2 YFSETQ. This CDR3 contains 14 residues. This clone was recorded a few times. What it recognizes is unknown. Sequencing was done on a sample of PBMCs. The source of this sequence is a man aged 25-45 years in good health and CMV-seronegative. V gene TRBV5-1 combines with J gene TRBJ1-2, with D possibly being TRBD1 (6 bases). CDR3 DNA: TGCGCCAGCAGCTCTTCTGCAGGGGTTCATGGCTACACCTTC. Translating it yields CASSSSAGVHGYTF.